The entry below gives a single T cell receptor beta chain sequence along with its context. Its specificity is not known. Untouched CD4+ T cells were isolated by negative selection, averaging about 98% purity. CDR1 is SGHVS, CDR2 FNYEAQ, per germline. V lost 4 bases and J lost 2; bases outside the gene matches: 5. The CDR3 loop spans 16 amino acids. The data were obtained in a study of T cell repertoires and HLA-DP antigens. Sequencing was performed with immunoSEQ multiplex PCR; in TCRdb, only in-frame clones are kept and a portion is missing. The sample has 55,000 to 80,000 clones, about four fifths seen once. Regarding the study as a whole: Previously undetected clones averaged approximately 38% and 46% against the two alleles respectively.

The origin of this receptor is a man in his 60s in good health and CMV-seronegative. The material sequenced was CD4+ T cells from PBMCs. The chain recombines TRBV7-6 with TRBJ2-3, with TRBD2 matching 11 bases. This CDR3 reads CASSSGLAGSTDTQYF. The CDR3, as DNA: TGTGCCAGCAGCTCCGGACTAGCGGGTTCCACAGATACGCAGTATTTT.